One T cell receptor beta chain is described in this entry. CDR1 is SGHRS, CDR2 YFSETQ, per germline. V lost 0 bases to trimming and J lost 5 bases; unmatched junction nucleotides: 6. The CDR3 has 15 amino acids. The data belong to a study of identical twins. TCRdb re-called the 5' RACE reads with MiXCR, one entry per CDR3 protein. The sample has a few hundred thousand distinct CDR3 sequences; roughly 8.6% are singletons. This same sample was also part of a study on yellow fever vaccine responses in identical twins.

The source of this sequence is a woman in her late teens or twenties in good health. The sequenced material came from CD8+ T cells sorted from blood. J is TRBJ2-7 and V is TRBV5-1; 9 bases map to TRBD2. The CDR3 loop reads CASSLVSGGTHEQYF. DNA for the CDR3: TGCGCCAGCAGCTTGGTCAGCGGGGGGACACACGAGCAGTACTTC.